A selection of T cell receptor beta chains follows, all from one sample in a study of technical replicates of blood from a handful of donors. Method: immunoSEQ multiplex PCR; TCRdb's copy keeps in-frame clones and lacks some. The data contain 75,000 to 100,000 clones, about 95% of them seen just once; the ten biggest clones take up around 0.33%. Material: T cells isolated from PBMCs. The source is a human donor in good health. Each CDR3 is given with its conserved first and last residue. A D gene is named only where the DNA matches it firmly. Not all rows give a size; the values are once, few, many and, for expanded clones, a class.

J | D | length | V | size | CDR3 | DNA
TRBJ1-2 | . | 15 | TRBV6-4 | . | CASSDSSLGGTGYTF | TGTGCCAGCAGTGACTCGAGTCTGGGGGGGACTGGCTACACCTTC
TRBJ2-2 | . | 13 | TRBV27 | . | CASGVQGNGELFF | TGTGCCAGCGGGGTACAGGGTAACGGGGAGCTGTTTTTT
TRBJ1-2 | TRBD1 | 13 | TRBV19 | . | CAEGDRPNYGYTF | TGTGCCGAAGGGGACAGACCAAACTATGGCTACACCTTC
TRBJ1-5 | . | 13 | TRBV19 | . | CASSVTTNQPQHF | TGTGCCAGTAGCGTTACAACGAATCAGCCCCAGCATTTT
TRBJ1-1 | . | 15 | TRBV19 | . | CASSSPSTENTEAFF | TGTGCCAGTAGTAGTCCATCGACAGAGAACACTGAAGCTTTCTTT
TRBJ2-5 | . | 14 | TRBV7-2 | . | CASSFGQFQETQYF | TGTGCCAGCAGCTTTGGACAGTTCCAAGAGACCCAGTACTTC
TRBJ1-3 | TRBD1 | 14 | TRBV13 | once | CASSLRDSGNTIYF | TGTGCCAGCAGCTTACGGGACAGCGGAAACACCATATATTTT
TRBJ2-7 | TRBD1 | 13 | TRBV7-9 | . | CASSLETGEEQYF | TGTGCCAGCAGTCTCGAGACAGGGGAAGAGCAGTACTTC
TRBJ2-3 | TRBD2 | 12 | TRBV2 | . | CAIRTSADTQYF | TGTGCCATCCGGACTAGCGCAGATACGCAGTATTTT
TRBJ1-3 | . | 16 | TRBV9 | . | CASSVTLSESIDTIYF | TGTGCCAGCAGCGTGACTCTGTCCGAATCAATAGACACCATATATTTT
TRBJ2-2 | TRBD2 | 14 | TRBV6-5 | . | CASSYAGANGELFF | TGTGCCAGCAGTTACGCGGGAGCGAACGGGGAGCTGTTTTTT
TRBJ2-4 | TRBD1 | 14 | TRBV4-3 | . | CASSQRGLENIQYF | TGCGCCAGCAGCCAAAGGGGGCTGGAGAACATTCAGTACTTC
TRBJ2-7 | . | 14 | TRBV10-3 | . | CAIRKIANSYEQYF | TGTGCCATCAGAAAGATAGCGAACTCCTACGAGCAGTACTTC
TRBJ2-4 | . | 15 | TRBV11-3 | . | CASSSHRVAKNIQYF | TGTGCCAGCAGCTCACACAGGGTTGCCAAAAACATTCAGTACTTC
TRBJ2-7 | TRBD1 | 12 | TRBV6-1 | . | CAGGTGTYEQYF | TGTGCCGGTGGGACAGGGACCTACGAGCAGTACTTC
TRBJ2-1 | TRBD1 | 13 | TRBV19 | . | CATSGTGIHEQFF | TGTGCCACCTCCGGGACAGGGATCCATGAGCAGTTCTTC
TRBJ2-7 | TRBD1 | 16 | TRBV5-6 | . | CASSSLPGTVIYEQYF | TGTGCCAGCTCCTCTCTCCCCGGGACAGTAATATACGAGCAGTACTTC
TRBJ2-5 | . | 14 | TRBV5-4 | once | CASSLVGSWETQYF | TGTGCCAGCAGCTTGGTCGGGAGTTGGGAGACCCAGTACTTC
TRBJ2-7 | TRBD2 | 14 | TRBV6-1 | . | CTSRRGLSSYEQYF | TGTACCAGCAGGAGGGGACTAAGCTCCTACGAGCAGTACTTC
TRBJ2-1 | TRBD2 | 17 | TRBV19 | . | CASTPAGGDRSYNEQFF | TGTGCCAGTACCCCAGCGGGAGGCGATAGGTCCTACAATGAGCAGTTCTTC
TRBJ2-5 | TRBD2 | 19 | TRBV5-1 | . | CASSPPGLAGGPVGETQYF | TGCGCCAGCAGCCCACCCGGACTAGCGGGAGGGCCAGTAGGAGAGACCCAGTACTTC
TRBJ1-3 | . | 17 | TRBV30 | . | CAWSEGVAAYSGNTIYF | TGTGCCTGGAGTGAAGGGGTAGCAGCCTACTCTGGAAACACCATATATTTT
TRBJ1-4 | TRBD1 | 14 | TRBV2 | . | CASSEDRANEKLFF | TGTGCCAGCAGTGAGGACAGGGCTAATGAAAAACTGTTTTTT
TRBJ1-1 | . | 13 | TRBV4-3 | . | CASSLTPSAEAFF | TGCGCCAGCAGCCTCACTCCGAGCGCTGAAGCTTTCTTT
TRBJ2-3 | TRBD2 | 16 | TRBV18 | . | CASSPPSGSSTDTQYF | TGTGCCAGCTCACCCCCTAGCGGGAGTAGCACAGATACGCAGTATTTT
TRBJ2-7 | . | 14 | TRBV4-2 | . | CASSQDTESSEQYF | TGTGCCAGCAGCCAAGATACCGAAAGTAGCGAGCAGTACTTC